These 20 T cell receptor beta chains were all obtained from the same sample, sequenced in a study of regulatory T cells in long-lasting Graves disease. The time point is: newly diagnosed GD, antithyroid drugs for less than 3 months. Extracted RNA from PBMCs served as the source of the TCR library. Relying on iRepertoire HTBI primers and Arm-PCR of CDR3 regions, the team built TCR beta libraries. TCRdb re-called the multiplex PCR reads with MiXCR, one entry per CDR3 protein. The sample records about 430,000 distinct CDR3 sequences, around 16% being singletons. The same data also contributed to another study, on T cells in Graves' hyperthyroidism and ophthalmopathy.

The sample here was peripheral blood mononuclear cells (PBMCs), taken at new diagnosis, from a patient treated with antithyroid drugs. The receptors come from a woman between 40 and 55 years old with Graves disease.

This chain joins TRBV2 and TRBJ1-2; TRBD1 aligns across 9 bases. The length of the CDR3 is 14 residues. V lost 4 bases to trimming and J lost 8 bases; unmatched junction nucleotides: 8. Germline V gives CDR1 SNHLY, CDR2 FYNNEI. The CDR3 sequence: CASSAGTGSRGYTF. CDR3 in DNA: TGTGCCAGCAGTGCGGGGACAGGGAGTAGGGGCTACACCTTC.

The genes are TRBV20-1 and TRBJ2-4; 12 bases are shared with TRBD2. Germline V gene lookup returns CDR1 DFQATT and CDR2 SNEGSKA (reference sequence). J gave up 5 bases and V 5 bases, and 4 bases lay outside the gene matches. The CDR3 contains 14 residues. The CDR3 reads CSAASGRAENIQYF. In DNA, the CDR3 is TGCAGTGCTGCTAGCGGGAGGGCCGAAAACATTCAGTACTTC.

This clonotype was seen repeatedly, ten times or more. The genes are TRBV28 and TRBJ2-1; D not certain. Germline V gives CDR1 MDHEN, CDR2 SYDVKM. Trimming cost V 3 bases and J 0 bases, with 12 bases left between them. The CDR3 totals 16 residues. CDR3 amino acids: CASSLWPGSSYNEQFF. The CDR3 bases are TGTGCCAGCAGTTTGTGGCCCGGAAGCTCCTACAATGAGCAGTTCTTC.

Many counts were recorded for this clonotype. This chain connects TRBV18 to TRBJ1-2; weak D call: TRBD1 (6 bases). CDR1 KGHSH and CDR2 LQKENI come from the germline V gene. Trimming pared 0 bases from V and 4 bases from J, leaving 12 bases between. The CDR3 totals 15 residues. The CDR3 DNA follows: TGTGCCAGCTCACCACCGGGGGGCGCGATCTATGGCTACACCTTC. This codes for CASSPPGGAIYGYTF.

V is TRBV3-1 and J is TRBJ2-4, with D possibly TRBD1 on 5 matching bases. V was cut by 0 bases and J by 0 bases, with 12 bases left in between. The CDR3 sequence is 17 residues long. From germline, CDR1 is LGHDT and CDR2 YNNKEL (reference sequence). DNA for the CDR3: TGTGCCAGCAGCCAAGATAGGGGTGGCAGAGCCAAAAACATTCAGTACTTC. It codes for CASSQDRGGRAKNIQYF.

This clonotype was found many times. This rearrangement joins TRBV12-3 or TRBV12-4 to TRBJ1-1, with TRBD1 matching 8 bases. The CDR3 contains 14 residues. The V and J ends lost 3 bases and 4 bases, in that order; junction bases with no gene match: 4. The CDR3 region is CASSFGQGITEAFF. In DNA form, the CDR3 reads TGTGCCAGCAGTTTCGGACAGGGCATCACTGAAGCTTTCTTT.

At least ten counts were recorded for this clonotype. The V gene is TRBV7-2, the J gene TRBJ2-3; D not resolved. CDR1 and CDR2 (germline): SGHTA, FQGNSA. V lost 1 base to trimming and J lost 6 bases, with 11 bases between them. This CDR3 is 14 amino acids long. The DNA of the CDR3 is TGTGCCAGCAGCTTAGGGCTAGTGGGGGATACGCAGTATTTT. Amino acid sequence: CASSLGLVGDTQYF.

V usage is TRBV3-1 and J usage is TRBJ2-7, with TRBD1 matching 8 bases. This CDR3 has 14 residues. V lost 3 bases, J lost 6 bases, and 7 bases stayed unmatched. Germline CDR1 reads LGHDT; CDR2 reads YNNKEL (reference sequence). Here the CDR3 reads CASSQTGAESEQYF. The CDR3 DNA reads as TGTGCCAGCAGCCAGACAGGGGCTGAGAGCGAGCAGTACTTC.

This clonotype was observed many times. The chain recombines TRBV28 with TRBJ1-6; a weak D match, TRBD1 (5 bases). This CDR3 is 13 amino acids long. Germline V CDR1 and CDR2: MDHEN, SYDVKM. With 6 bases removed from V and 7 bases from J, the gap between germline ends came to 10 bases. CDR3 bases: TGTGCCAGCAGCAACAGGATGAATTCACCCCTCCACTTT. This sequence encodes CASSNRMNSPLHF.

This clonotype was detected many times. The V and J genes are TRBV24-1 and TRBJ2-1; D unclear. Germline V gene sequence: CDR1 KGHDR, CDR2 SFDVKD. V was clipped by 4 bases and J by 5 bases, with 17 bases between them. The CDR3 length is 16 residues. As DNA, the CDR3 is TGTGCCACCAGTGACCCCGTTCGCGGTCGAGACAATGAGCAGTTCTTC. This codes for CATSDPVRGRDNEQFF.

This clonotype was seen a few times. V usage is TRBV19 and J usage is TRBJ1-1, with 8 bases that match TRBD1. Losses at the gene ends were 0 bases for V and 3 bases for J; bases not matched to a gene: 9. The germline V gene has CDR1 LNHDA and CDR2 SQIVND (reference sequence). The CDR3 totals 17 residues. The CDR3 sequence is CASSIDASGGADTEAFF. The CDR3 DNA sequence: TGTGCCAGTAGTATAGATGCGTCAGGGGGCGCCGACACTGAAGCTTTCTTT.

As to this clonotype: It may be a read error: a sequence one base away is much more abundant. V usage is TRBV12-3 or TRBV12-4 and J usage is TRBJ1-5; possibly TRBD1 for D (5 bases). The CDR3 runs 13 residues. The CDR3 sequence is CACSLAWGQPQHF. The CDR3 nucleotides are TGTGCCTGCAGTTTAGCGTGGGGGCAGCCCCAGCATTTT.

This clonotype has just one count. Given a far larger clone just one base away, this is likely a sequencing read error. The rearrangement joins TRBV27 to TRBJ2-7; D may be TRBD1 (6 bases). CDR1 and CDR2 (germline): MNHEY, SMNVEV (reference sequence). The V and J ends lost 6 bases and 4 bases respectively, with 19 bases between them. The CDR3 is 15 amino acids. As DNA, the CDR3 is TGTGCCAGCAGCTTCCATCGGACAGAGACATACGAGCAGTACTTC. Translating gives CASSFHRTETYEQYF.

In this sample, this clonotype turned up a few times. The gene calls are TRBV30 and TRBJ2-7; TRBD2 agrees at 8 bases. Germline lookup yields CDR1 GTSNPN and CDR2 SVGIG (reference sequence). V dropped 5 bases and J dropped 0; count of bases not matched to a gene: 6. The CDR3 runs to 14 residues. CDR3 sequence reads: CAWDAGGRSYEQYF. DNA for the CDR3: TGTGCCTGGGATGCGGGAGGCCGCTCCTACGAGCAGTACTTC.

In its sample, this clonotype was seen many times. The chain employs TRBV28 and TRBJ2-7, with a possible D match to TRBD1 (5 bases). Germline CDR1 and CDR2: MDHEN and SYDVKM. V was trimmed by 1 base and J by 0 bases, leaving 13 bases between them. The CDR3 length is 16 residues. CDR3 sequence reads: CASSLYRTQSSYEQYF. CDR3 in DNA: TGTGCCAGCAGTTTATATAGGACACAAAGCTCCTACGAGCAGTACTTC.

The CDR3 loop is CASSFSGRKLFF. DNA of the CDR3: TGTGCCAGCAGTTTTTCAGGGAGGAAACTGTTTTTT. The rearrangement joins TRBV28 to TRBJ1-4, with TRBD1 as a possible D gene (5 bases). The germline V gene encodes CDR1 MDHEN and CDR2 SYDVKM. V dropped 3 bases and J dropped 11 bases, with 10 bases sitting between them. The CDR3 extends over 12 amino acids.

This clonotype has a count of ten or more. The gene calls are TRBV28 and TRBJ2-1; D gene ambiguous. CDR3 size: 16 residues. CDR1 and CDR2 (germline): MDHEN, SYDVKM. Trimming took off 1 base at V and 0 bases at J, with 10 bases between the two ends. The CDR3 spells CASSLSPSSSYNEQFF. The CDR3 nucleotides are TGTGCCAGCAGTTTATCTCCGTCAAGCTCCTACAATGAGCAGTTCTTC. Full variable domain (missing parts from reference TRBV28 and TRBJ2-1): DVKVTQSSRYLVKRTGEKVFLECVQDMDHENMFWYRQDPGLGLRLIYFSYDVKMKEKGDIPEGYSVSREKKERFSLILESASTNQTSMYLCASSLSPSSSYNEQFFGPGTRLTVL.

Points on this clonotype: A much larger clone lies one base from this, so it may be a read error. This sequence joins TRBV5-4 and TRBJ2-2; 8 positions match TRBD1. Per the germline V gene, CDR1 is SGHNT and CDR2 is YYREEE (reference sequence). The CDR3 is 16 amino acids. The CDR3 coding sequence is TGTGCCAGCAGCCCCGGACAGGGAATGGATACCGGGGAGCTGCTTTTT. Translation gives CASSPGQGMDTGELLF.

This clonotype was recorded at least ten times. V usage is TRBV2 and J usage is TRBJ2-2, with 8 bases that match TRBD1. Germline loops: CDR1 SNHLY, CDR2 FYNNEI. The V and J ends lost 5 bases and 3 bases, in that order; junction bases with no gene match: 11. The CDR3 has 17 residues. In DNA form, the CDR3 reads TGTGCCAGCAGTTCCTTATGGGGACAGGAGGACACCGGGGAGCTGTTTTTT. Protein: CASSSLWGQEDTGELFF.

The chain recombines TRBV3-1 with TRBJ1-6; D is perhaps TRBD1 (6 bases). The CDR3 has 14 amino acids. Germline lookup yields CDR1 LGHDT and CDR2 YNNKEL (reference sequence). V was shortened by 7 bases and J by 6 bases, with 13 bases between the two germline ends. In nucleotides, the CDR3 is TGTGCCAGCACGCCCGGACAGTCTAATTCACCCCTCCACTTT. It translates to CASTPGQSNSPLHF.